This T cell receptor beta chain was sequenced in a study of cytomegalovirus exposure and HLA in healthy donors. Overall study: Within the Caucasian-associated ancestry cluster were roughly 82% of the approximately 400 genotyped donors.

With 60 Vbeta and 13 Jbeta primers, the PCR was carried out. The method was immunoSEQ multiplex PCR; TCRdb's version includes in-frame clones alone and lacks a portion of them. The repertoire consists of fewer than 250,000 clones, with about 80% occurring once and the leading ten covering roughly 0.99%. In germline, CDR1 is SGHNT, CDR2 YENEEA. The CDR3 loop spans 15 amino acids. V dropped 5 bases and J dropped 7; count of bases not matched to a gene: 11. Sequencing was done on a sample of PBMCs. This clonotype was obtained from a woman between 35 and 50 years old in good health and CMV-seronegative. V and J are TRBV11-3 and TRBJ2-4, with 7 bases lining up with TRBD1. The CDR3 loop is CASSTSTGLRNIQYF. The CDR3 DNA sequence: TGTGCCAGCAGCACCTCGACAGGGTTGAGGAACATTCAGTACTTC.